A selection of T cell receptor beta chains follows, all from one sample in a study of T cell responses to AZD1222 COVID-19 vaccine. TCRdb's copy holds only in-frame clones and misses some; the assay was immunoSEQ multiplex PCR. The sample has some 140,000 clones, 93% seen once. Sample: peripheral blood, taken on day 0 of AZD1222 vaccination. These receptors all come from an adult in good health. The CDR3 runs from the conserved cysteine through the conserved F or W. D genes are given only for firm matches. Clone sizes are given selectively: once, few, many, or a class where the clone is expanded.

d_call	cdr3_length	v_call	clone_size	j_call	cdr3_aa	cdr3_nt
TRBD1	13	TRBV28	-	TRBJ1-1	CASKDGTGLEAFF	TGTGCCAGCAAGGACGGGACAGGGCTTGAAGCTTTCTTT
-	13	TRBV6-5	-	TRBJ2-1	CASTAGPYNEQFF	TGTGCCAGCACGGCGGGGCCCTACAATGAGCAGTTCTTC
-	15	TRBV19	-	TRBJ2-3	CASSIVTSSTDTQYF	TGTGCCAGTAGTATTGTCACCTCTAGCACAGATACGCAGTATTTT
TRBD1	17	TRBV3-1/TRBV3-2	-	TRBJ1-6	CASSQTAGTGFYSPLHF	TGTGCCAGCAGCCAAACGGCCGGGACAGGGTTCTACTCACCCCTCCACTTT
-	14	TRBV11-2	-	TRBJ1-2	CASSLNRFSYGYTF	TGTGCCAGCAGCTTGAACAGGTTTTCCTATGGCTACACCTTC
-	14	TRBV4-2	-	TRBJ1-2	CASSQALGQGGYTF	TGTGCCAGCAGCCAAGCCCTAGGGCAGGGTGGCTACACCTTC
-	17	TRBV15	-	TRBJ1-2	CATSRGGSRDGGSGYTF	TGTGCCACCAGCAGAGGGGGAAGTCGGGATGGAGGAAGCGGCTACACCTTC
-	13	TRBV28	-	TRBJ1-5	CASSSTGFQPQHF	TGTGCCAGCAGTTCCACAGGGTTTCAGCCCCAGCATTTT
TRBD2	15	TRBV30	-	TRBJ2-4	CAWSGQAGGKNIQYF	TGTGCCTGGAGTGGGCAAGCGGGGGGAAAAAACATTCAGTACTTC
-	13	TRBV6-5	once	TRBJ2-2	CASSSRYIGELFF	TGTGCCAGCAGTTCCAGATACATCGGGGAGCTGTTTTTT
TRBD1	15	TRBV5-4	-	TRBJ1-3	CASSRQGAGGNTIYF	TGTGCCAGCAGCCGACAGGGGGCGGGAGGAAACACCATATATTTT
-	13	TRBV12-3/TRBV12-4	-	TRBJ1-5	CASRSRAGQPQHF	TGTGCCAGCCGATCAAGGGCCGGGCAGCCCCAGCATTTT
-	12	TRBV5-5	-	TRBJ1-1	CASSLHHTEAFF	TGTGCCAGCAGCTTACATCACACTGAAGCTTTCTTT
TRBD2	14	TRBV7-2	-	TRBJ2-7	CASSRTSGGGEQYF	TGTGCCAGCAGCCGCACTAGCGGGGGGGGCGAGCAGTACTTC
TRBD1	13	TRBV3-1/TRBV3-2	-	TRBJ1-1	CASSGQENTEAFF	TGTGCCAGCAGCGGACAGGAGAACACTGAAGCTTTCTTT
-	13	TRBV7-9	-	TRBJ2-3	CASSLTMTDTQYF	TGTGCCAGCAGCTTAACTATGACAGATACGCAGTATTTT
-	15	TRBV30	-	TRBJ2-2	CAWSADWKGAGELFF	TGTGCCTGGAGTGCGGATTGGAAGGGGGCCGGGGAGCTGTTTTTT
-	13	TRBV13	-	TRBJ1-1	CASRLGRNTEAFF	TGTGCCAGCAGACTAGGACGGAACACTGAAGCTTTCTTT
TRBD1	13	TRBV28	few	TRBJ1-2	CASRTGQVYGYTF	TGTGCCAGCAGAACCGGACAGGTCTATGGCTACACCTTC
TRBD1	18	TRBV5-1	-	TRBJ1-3	CASSLGDRGPISGNTIYF	TGCGCCAGCAGCTTGGGGGACAGGGGCCCGATCTCTGGAAACACCATATATTTT
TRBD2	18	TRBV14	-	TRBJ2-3	CASSPGLAGEKVTDTQYF	TGTGCCAGCAGCCCCGGACTAGCGGGGGAAAAGGTCACAGATACGCAGTATTTT
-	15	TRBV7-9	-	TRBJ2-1	CASSLSSGEYNEQFF	TGTGCCAGCAGCTTATCGTCGGGAGAGTACAATGAGCAGTTCTTC